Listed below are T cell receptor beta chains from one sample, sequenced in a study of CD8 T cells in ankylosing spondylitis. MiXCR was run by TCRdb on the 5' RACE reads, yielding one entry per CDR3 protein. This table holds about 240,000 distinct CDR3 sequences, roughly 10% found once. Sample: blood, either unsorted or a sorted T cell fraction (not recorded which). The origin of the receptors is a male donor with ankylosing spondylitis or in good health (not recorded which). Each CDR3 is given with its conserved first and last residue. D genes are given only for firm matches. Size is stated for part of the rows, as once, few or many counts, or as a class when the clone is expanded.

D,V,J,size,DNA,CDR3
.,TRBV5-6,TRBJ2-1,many,TGTGCCAGCAGCTTAGCGGCTTACTCCTACAATGAGCAGTTCTTC,CASSLAAYSYNEQFF
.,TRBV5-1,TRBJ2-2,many,TGCGCCAGCAGCTTGGAGACAGTTACCGGGGAGCTGTTTTTT,CASSLETVTGELFF
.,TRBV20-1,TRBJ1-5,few,TGCAGTGCTAGAGGGAGGGGAACGGAGCCCCAGCATTTT,CSARGRGTEPQHF
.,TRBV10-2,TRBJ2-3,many,TGCGCCAGCACCCCGGGCCATCACTATACGCAGTATTTT,CASTPGHHYTQYF
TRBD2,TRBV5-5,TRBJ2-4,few,TGTGCCAGCAGCTTGGTAATAGCGGGAGCCAAAAACATTCAGTACTTC,CASSLVIAGAKNIQYF
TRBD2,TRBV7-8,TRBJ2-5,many,TGTGCCAGCAGCCCACTAGCGGGGGGAATCGTGGGAGAGACCCAGTACTTC,CASSPLAGGIVGETQYF
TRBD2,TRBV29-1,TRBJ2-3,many,TGCAGCGTTGAACCCTCGGTCGGGAGGACAGATACGCAGTATTTT,CSVEPSVGRTDTQYF
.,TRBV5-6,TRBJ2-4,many,TGTGCCAGCAGCTTAGGGGACATTCAGTACTTC,CASSLGDIQYF
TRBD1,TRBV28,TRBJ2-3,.,TGTGCCAGCAGCAGAGGGACAGGACTGGATACGCAGTATTTT,CASSRGTGLDTQYF
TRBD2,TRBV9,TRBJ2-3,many,TGTGCCAGCAGCGTAGGAGGGGGACTAGGGTTCACAGATACGCAGTATTTT,CASSVGGGLGFTDTQYF